This T cell receptor beta chain was sequenced during a study of identical twins. General study findings and limits: Within cord blood, abundant beta clonotypes carried fewer insertions, but memory repertoires showed no such trend. Among beta out-of-frame sequences, excess sharing between twins appeared weaker.

As regards this clonotype: The antigen is not known.

Healthy Caucasian individuals made up all the donors. The CDR3 has 16 amino acids. The germline V gene encodes CDR1 SGHNT and CDR2 YENEEA. V was pared by 5 bases and J by 6 bases, with 9 bases of the junction left unmatched. cDNA carried unique molecular identifiers, and a universal primer site was added by template switching. One entry per CDR3 protein, called by TCRdb with MiXCR from the 5' RACE reads. The data contain about 220,000 distinct CDR3 sequences, less than 10% of them singletons. The rearrangement joins TRBV11-3 to TRBJ2-2, with 10 bases aligning to TRBD1. The TCR sequence derives from a woman under 30 in good health. The sample comprised memory (CD45RO+) T cells sorted from blood. CDR3 nucleotides: TGTGCCAGCAGCCTTCAGGGAGGACAGGGGGCCGGGGAGCTGTTTTTT. As protein: CASSLQGGQGAGELFF.